This TCR beta chain emerged from a study of regulatory T cells in long-lasting Graves disease. Study conclusions and caveats: Having few samples may have compromised the accuracy.

Noted time point: newly diagnosed GD, antithyroid drugs for less than 3 months. PBMC-derived RNA was used for the TCR library. This clonotype has at least ten counts. Antigen: not known. In building TCR beta libraries, iRepertoire HTBI primers were used together with Arm-PCR of CDR3 regions. A single record per CDR3 protein comes from TCRdb applying MiXCR to the multiplex PCR reads. The repertoire holds roughly 430,000 distinct CDR3 sequences, with roughly 15% as singletons. These sequences were also reported in another study, on T cells in Graves' hyperthyroidism and ophthalmopathy. Turning to that study: The model forecast ophthalmopathy, anticipating it by a median about 7 months before onset.

The source is a woman in her thirties with Graves disease. The specimen was peripheral blood mononuclear cells (PBMCs), collected at new diagnosis, from a patient treated with antithyroid drugs.

This CDR3 is CASSVGASSYNEQFF. The DNA of the CDR3 is TGTGCCAGCAGTGTAGGGGCTAGCTCCTACAATGAGCAGTTCTTC. The chain combines TRBV2 with TRBJ2-1, with D possibly matching TRBD1 (5 bases). Trimming pared 4 bases from V and 0 bases from J, leaving 10 bases between. This CDR3 has 15 amino acids. Looked up from germline, CDR1 is SNHLY and CDR2 is FYNNEI.